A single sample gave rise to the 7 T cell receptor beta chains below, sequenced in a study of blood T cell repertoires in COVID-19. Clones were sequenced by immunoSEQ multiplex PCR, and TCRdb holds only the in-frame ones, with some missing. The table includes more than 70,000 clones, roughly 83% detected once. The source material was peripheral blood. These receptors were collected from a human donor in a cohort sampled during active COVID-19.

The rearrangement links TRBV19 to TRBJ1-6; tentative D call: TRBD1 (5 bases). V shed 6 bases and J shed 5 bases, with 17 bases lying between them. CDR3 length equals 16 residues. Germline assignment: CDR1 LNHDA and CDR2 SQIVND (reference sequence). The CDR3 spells CASRSQVITNNSPLHF. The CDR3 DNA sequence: TGTGCCAGTAGATCACAGGTCATCACTAATAATTCACCCCTCCACTTT.

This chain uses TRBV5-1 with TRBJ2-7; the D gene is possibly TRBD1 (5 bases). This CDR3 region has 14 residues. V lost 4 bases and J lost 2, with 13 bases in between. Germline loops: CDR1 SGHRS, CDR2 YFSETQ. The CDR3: CASSLGRLTYEQYF. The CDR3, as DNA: TGCGCCAGCAGCCTGGGGCGACTCACCTACGAGCAGTACTTC.

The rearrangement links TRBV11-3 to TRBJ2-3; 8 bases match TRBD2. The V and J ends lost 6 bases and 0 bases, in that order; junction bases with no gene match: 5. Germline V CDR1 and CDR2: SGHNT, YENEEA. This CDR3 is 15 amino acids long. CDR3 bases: TGTGCCAGCAGTTATAGCGGGGCGAGCACAGATACGCAGTATTTT. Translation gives CASSYSGASTDTQYF.

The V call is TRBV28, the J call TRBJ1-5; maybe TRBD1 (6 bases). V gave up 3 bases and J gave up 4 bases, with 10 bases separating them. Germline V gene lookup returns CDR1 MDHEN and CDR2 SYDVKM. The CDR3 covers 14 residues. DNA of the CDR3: TGTGCCAGCAGTTTGGGGGGGGCTAATCAGCCCCAGCATTTT. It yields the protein CASSLGGANQPQHF.

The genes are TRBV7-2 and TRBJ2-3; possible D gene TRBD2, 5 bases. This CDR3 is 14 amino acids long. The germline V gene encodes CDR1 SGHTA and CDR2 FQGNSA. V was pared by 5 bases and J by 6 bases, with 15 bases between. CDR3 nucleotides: TGTGCCAGCAGCCTTTCACTAGGCCGGGATACGCAGTATTTT. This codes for CASSLSLGRDTQYF.

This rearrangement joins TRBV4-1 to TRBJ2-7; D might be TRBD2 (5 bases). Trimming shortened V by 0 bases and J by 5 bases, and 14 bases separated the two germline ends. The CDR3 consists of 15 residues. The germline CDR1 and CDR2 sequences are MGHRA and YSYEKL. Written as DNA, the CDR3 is TGCGCCAGCAGCCAAGAGGGTTCCCCGAGGGACGAGCAGTACTTC. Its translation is CASSQEGSPRDEQYF.

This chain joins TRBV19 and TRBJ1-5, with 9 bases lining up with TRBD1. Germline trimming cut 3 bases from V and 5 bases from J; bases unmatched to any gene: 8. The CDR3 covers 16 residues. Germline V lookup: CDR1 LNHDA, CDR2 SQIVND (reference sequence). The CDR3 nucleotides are TGTGCCAGTAGTATGATCGGGACAGGGATGGATCAGCCCCAGCATTTT. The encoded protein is CASSMIGTGMDQPQHF.